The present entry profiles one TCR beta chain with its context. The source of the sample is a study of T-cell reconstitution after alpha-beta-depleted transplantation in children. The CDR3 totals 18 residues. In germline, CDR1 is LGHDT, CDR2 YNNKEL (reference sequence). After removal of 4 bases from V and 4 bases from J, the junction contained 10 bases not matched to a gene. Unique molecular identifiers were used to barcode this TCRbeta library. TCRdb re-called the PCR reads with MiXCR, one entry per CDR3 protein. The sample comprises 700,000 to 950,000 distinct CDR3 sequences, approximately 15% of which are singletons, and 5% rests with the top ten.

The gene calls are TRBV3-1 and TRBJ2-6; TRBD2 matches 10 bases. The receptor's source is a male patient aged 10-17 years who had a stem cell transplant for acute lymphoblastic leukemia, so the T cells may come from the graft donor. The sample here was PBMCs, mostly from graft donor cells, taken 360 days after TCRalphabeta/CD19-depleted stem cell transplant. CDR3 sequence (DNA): TGTGCCAGCAGCCCCAGGACTAGCGGCCCCAGGGGGGCCAACGTCCTGACTTTC. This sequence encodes CASSPRTSGPRGANVLTF.